This TCR beta chain is from a study of blood T cell repertoires in COVID-19. TCRdb's copy holds only in-frame clones and misses some; the assay was immunoSEQ multiplex PCR. The repertoire includes about 350,000 clones, roughly 87% of them detected once, and roughly 0.94% sits in the top ten. Sample: PBMCs or T cells enriched from blood (not recorded which). The clonotype was recovered from a woman under 40 who had recovered from COVID-19.

The CDR3 DNA is TGTGCCAGCTCACCTTCGGGGATAACAGGGAATAATTCACCCCTCCACTTT. Translating gives CASSPSGITGNNSPLHF. The V and J genes are TRBV18 and TRBJ1-6, with D perhaps matching TRBD1 (6 bases). This CDR3 has 17 amino acids. CDR1 and CDR2 (germline): KGHSH, LQKENI. V shed 3 bases and J shed 5 bases, with 17 bases lying between them.